These 21 T cell receptor beta chains were all obtained from the same sample, sequenced in a study of T cells after yellow fever vaccination. One entry per CDR3 protein, called by TCRdb with MiXCR from the 5' RACE reads. The sample holds some 350,000 distinct CDR3 sequences, roughly 8.7% seen once. Sequencing was performed on PBMCs, taken on the day of the first yellow fever vaccination. The source is a man between 18 and 29 years old who received the YFV17D yellow fever vaccine.

J is TRBJ2-1 and V is TRBV6-5; the match to TRBD2 covers 14 bases. V dropped 5 bases and J dropped 10; count of bases not matched to a gene: 10. The CDR3 consists of 16 residues. Per germline, CDR1 MNHEY and CDR2 SVGAGI. The CDR3: CASSIEPGLAGVEQFF. The CDR3 DNA reads TGTGCCAGCAGTATCGAACCGGGACTAGCGGGGGTCGAGCAGTTCTTC.

This clonotype was seen only a few times. The gene calls are TRBV11-2 and TRBJ2-4; D is undetermined. V gave up 3 bases and J gave up 0 bases, with 18 bases separating them. The CDR3 extends over 18 amino acids. From germline, CDR1 is SGHAT and CDR2 FQNNGV. The CDR3 coding sequence is TGTGCCAGCAGCTTGGAGAGCTGGGATTTACTAGCCAAAAACATTCAGTACTTC. This translates into CASSLESWDLLAKNIQYF.

In its sample, this clonotype was seen many times. The chain joins TRBV5-1 to TRBJ2-2; 8 bases agree with TRBD1. In germline, CDR1 is SGHRS, CDR2 YFSETQ. CDR3 length: 15 amino acids. J was trimmed by 4 bases and V by 5 bases; bases with no gene match: 7. The CDR3 DNA sequence: TGCGCCAGCAGGATCACAGGGGGAGGCACCGGGGAGCTGTTTTTT. This encodes CASRITGGGTGELFF.

This chain joins TRBV5-1 and TRBJ2-3; 10 bases are a match to TRBD2. The CDR3 loop spans 16 amino acids. The V gene end was trimmed by 3 bases and the J gene end by 4 bases; junction bases not matched to a gene: 8. The V gene's germline CDR1 is SGHRS and CDR2 YFSETQ. CDR3 region: CASSWGVAGGSDTQYF. CDR3 nucleotide sequence: TGCGCCAGCAGCTGGGGTGTAGCGGGGGGTTCAGATACGCAGTATTTT.

The V and J genes are TRBV20-1 and TRBJ1-1, with 8 bases fitting TRBD1. Germline CDR1 is DFQATT and CDR2 is SNEGSKA (reference sequence). J lost 4 bases, V lost 3 bases, and 7 bases had no gene match. This CDR3 has 14 residues. The CDR3 loop reads CSARANDRGTEAFF. In nucleotides, the CDR3 is TGCAGTGCTAGGGCGAATGACAGGGGCACTGAAGCTTTCTTT.

V is TRBV7-2 and J is TRBJ2-1, with 8 bases aligning to TRBD2. The CDR3 consists of 15 residues. Germline V gene lookup returns CDR1 SGHTA and CDR2 FQGNSA. V was clipped by 5 bases and J by 4 bases; unmatched bases: 7. The DNA for the CDR3 is TGTGCCAGCAGCCAGACGGGGGGGGGATACAATGAGCAGTTCTTC. It encodes CASSQTGGGYNEQFF.

This chain uses TRBV5-5 with TRBJ2-7; 8 bases are shared with TRBD1. Unmatched junction bases numbered 6, after V lost 3 bases and J lost 4 bases. The CDR3 extends over 14 amino acids. Germline V gives CDR1 SGHKS, CDR2 YYEKEE (reference sequence). In nucleotides, the CDR3 is TGTGCCAGCAGCTCGGGGACAGGACAGTACGAGCAGTACTTC. This encodes CASSSGTGQYEQYF.

This clonotype was detected many times. The chain joins TRBV7-8 to TRBJ2-7; maybe TRBD2 (8 bases). The CDR3 sequence is 13 residues long. Trimming stripped 5 bases from V and 7 bases from J, with 15 bases between. Germline V gives CDR1 SGHVS, CDR2 FQNEAQ. The CDR3 reads CASSPGGTAEQYV. The CDR3 DNA sequence: TGTGCCAGCAGCCCGGGAGGGACAGCTGAGCAGTACGTC.

This clonotype was picked up a small number of times. The chain uses TRBV18 and TRBJ1-5; the D gene is possibly TRBD1 (6 bases). This CDR3 comprises 15 residues. Trimming pared 3 bases from V and 4 bases from J, leaving 13 bases between. Germline V gene sequence: CDR1 KGHSH, CDR2 LQKENI. CDR3 region: CASSPLRGGNQPQHF. The CDR3 DNA follows: TGTGCCAGCTCACCCCTTAGAGGGGGTAATCAGCCCCAGCATTTT.

The CDR3: CASSLGQVPGELFF. DNA of the CDR3: TGTGCCAGCAGTTTGGGACAGGTTCCCGGGGAGCTGTTTTTT. This chain uses TRBV12-3 or TRBV12-4 with TRBJ2-2, with 8 bases fitting TRBD1. The CDR3 totals 14 residues. Trimming removed 3 bases from V and 6 bases from J; junction bases left unmatched: 3.

This clonotype was observed at least ten times. The chain couples TRBV6-2 or TRBV6-3 to TRBJ2-3; possibly TRBD1 for D (5 bases). The length of the CDR3 is 12 residues. V lost 2 bases and J 9 bases, leaving 9 bases between the germline ends. Germline V CDR1 and CDR2: MNHEY, SVGEGT. The DNA for the CDR3 is TGTGCCAGCAGTTACAGGGGTCCAACGCAGTATTTT. This encodes CASSYRGPTQYF.

The chain uses TRBV6-5 and TRBJ1-2, with a tentative D call TRBD1 (6 bases). The length of the CDR3 is 14 residues. Per germline, CDR1 MNHEY and CDR2 SVGAGI. V was pared by 1 base and J by 2 bases, with 8 bases between. The CDR3 nucleotides are TGTGCCAGCAGTTACTTAACAGGGAACTATGGCTACACCTTC. Its protein product is CASSYLTGNYGYTF.

This clonotype occurred a few times. V and J are TRBV11-2 and TRBJ2-5; a weak D match, TRBD1 (7 bases). The V gene lost 4 bases and the J gene lost 1 base, with 13 bases spanning the gap. Germline V gives CDR1 SGHAT, CDR2 FQNNGV. There are 15 residues in the CDR3. CDR3 nucleotides: TGTGCCAGCAGCTGGAGGGGGCGCATCCAAGAGACCCAGTACTTC. This translates into CASSWRGRIQETQYF.

The rearrangement links TRBV12-3 or TRBV12-4 to TRBJ2-1; 8 bases match TRBD1. J lost 12 bases, V lost 6 bases, and 10 bases had no gene match. This CDR3 has 13 residues. The CDR3 nucleotides read TGTGCCAGCAGGCCGCAGGGGGCCGTTGGGCAGTTCTTC. Translating gives CASRPQGAVGQFF.

The chain carries TRBV18 and TRBJ2-3; 10 positions agree with TRBD1. The CDR3 has 15 residues. After removal of 3 bases from V and 5 bases from J, the junction contained 5 bases not matched to a gene. CDR1 KGHSH and CDR2 LQKENI come from the germline V gene. The CDR3 spells CASSPMTGGGDTQYF. Here the CDR3 DNA reads TGTGCCAGCTCACCTATGACAGGGGGCGGAGATACGCAGTATTTT.

The chain employs TRBV29-1 and TRBJ1-5; the D is unclear. The germline CDR1 and CDR2 sequences are SQVTM and ANQGSEA. The V gene lost 6 bases and the J gene lost 6 bases, with 6 bases spanning the gap. This CDR3 contains 10 residues. The CDR3 DNA reads TGCAGCGTGGCGCGTCAGCCCCAGCATTTT. Translated, it gives CSVARQPQHF.

This clonotype has a handful of counts. The genes are TRBV24-1 and TRBJ2-3, with TRBD1 identical over 8 bases. This CDR3 contains 17 residues. V lost 3 bases and J lost 2; bases outside the gene matches: 9. The V gene's germline CDR1 is KGHDR and CDR2 SFDVKD. The DNA for the CDR3 is TGTGCCACCAGTGATGTGCGGGCAGGGGGCTTCACAGATACGCAGTATTTT. Its protein product is CATSDVRAGGFTDTQYF.

The chain combines TRBV20-1 with TRBJ2-3; the D gene could be TRBD1 or TRBD2 (5 bases each). Per the germline V gene, CDR1 is DFQATT and CDR2 is SNEGSKA (reference sequence). V was pared by 4 bases and J by 0 bases, with 8 bases between. The CDR3 contains 13 residues. The CDR3: CSATRDSTDTQYF. As DNA, the CDR3 is TGCAGTGCTACCCGGGACAGCACAGATACGCAGTATTTT.

V is TRBV27 and J is TRBJ1-1; D not certain. Germline CDR1 MNHEY, CDR2 SMNVEV (reference sequence). The CDR3 is 9 residues long. V shed 5 bases and J shed 11 bases, with 6 bases lying between them. CDR3 sequence reads: CASSLRAFF. The CDR3 nucleotides read TGTGCCAGCAGTCTTCGGGCTTTCTTT.

The CDR3 DNA reads as TGCAGTGCTAGAGCAACCGGGACTAGTCCGTTCTTC. It translates to CSARATGTSPFF. The chain employs TRBV20-1 and TRBJ2-1, with 8 bases that match TRBD2. V shed 1 base, J shed 15 bases, and the junction held 8 bases outside the gene matches. Germline values: CDR1 DFQATT, CDR2 SNEGSKA (reference sequence). The CDR3 totals 12 residues.

The chain combines TRBV20-1 with TRBJ2-7; TRBD2 matches at 11 bases. This CDR3 comprises 12 residues. Germline CDR1 and CDR2: DFQATT and SNEGSKA (reference sequence). V shed 6 bases and J 10 bases; nucleotides not matched to a gene: 8. CDR3 bases: TGCAGTGCAACCGGACTAGCGGGCGTTCAGTACTTC. Translated, it gives CSATGLAGVQYF.